Described below is a single T cell receptor (beta chain) sequence and its context. Some clones are missing from TCRdb's copy, which holds only in-frame ones; the method was immunoSEQ multiplex PCR. The table includes approximately 95,000 clones, roughly four fifths detected once. Germline V gene lookup returns CDR1 MNHEY and CDR2 SMNVEV (reference sequence). Trimming removed 6 bases at V and 2 bases at J, with 17 bases between. CDR3 length equals 16 residues. The data originate from a study of radiotherapy plus CTLA-4 blockade in lung cancer. The chain is built from TRBV27 and TRBJ2-1; D might be TRBD2 (7 bases). This sequence was found in a human donor with non-small cell lung cancer who had a partial response to radiotherapy plus ipilimumab. Sequencing was performed on peripheral blood, taken from a patient treated with radiotherapy plus ipilimumab. CDR3 sequence: CASRRLAGGPYNEQFF. The CDR3 DNA follows: TGTGCCAGCAGAAGACTAGCCGGGGGGCCCTACAATGAGCAGTTCTTC.